The sample holds many counts of the clone carrying this T cell receptor beta chain. Its specificity is not known. Blood was drawn once from each donor into heparinised tubes. The draws averaged about 0.12 L. This record comes from a study of beta chain features in type 1 diabetes. The overall study: Sorted cells, approximately 100,000,000 in number, were examined across all samples. Regarding the study as a whole: Lower insertion and higher deletion counts appeared at VDJ junctions in type 1 diabetes patients. Significant though moderate, a shortening of TCRB CDR3s appeared in all four CD4+ subsets of Type 1 diabetes patients.

Isolated RNA was reverse transcribed in full, so expressed TCRB transcripts were sequenced. Regulatory, naive and central memory T cell samples averaged around 3.6 million reads. Clones were read by immunoSEQ multiplex PCR, and TCRdb kept only the in-frame ones, dropping some. Of 130,000 or so clones detected, 9% appear once; the ten largest clones hold 0.75%. The CDR3 spans 15 residues. CDR1 SGHDN and CDR2 FVKESK come from the germline V gene. V shed 5 bases, J shed 8 bases, and the junction held 11 bases outside the gene matches. The sequence was collected from a young man with type 1 diabetes. V gene TRBV14 combines with J gene TRBJ2-1, with 8 nucleotides matching TRBD1. Source material: central memory CD4+ T cells from blood. The CDR3 loop is CASSFQDRARDEQFF. CDR3 DNA sequence: TGTGCCAGCAGCTTCCAGGACAGGGCTCGAGATGAGCAGTTCTTC.